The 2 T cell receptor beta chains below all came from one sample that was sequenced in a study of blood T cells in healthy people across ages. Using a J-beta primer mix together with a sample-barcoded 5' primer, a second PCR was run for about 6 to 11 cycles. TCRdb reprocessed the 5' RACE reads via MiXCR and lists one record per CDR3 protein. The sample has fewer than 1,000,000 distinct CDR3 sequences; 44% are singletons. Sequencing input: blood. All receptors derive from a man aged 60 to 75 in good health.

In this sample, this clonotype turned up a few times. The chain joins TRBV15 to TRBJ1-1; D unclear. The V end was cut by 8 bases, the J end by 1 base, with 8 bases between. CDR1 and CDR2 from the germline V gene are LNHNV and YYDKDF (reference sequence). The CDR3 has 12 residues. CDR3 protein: CATYAPNTEAFF. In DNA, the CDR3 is TGTGCCACCTACGCCCCGAACACTGAAGCTTTCTTT.

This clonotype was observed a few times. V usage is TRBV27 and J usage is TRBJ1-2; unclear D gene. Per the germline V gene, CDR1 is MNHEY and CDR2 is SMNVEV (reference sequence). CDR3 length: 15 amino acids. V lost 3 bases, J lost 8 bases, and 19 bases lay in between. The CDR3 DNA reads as TGTGCCAGCAGTTTCGCCGGATCTTATCAAAAGGGCTACACCTTC. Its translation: CASSFAGSYQKGYTF.